The 9 T cell receptor beta chains presented below share a single source sample, sequenced in a study of blood T cell repertoires in COVID-19 (TCRdb year 2020). The library was built by means of the immunoSEQ multiplex PCR assay. The source is immuneACCESS, and TCRdb retained only in-frame sequences with V and J called. Part of the clones is not carried over; for the studies checked, unresolved V genes explain less than half of this, and the remainder is unexplained. Within this sample are some 87,000 clones, with approximately 88% of them counted one time only. 3% to 4% of the sample lies in the top ten. Sequencing was done on a sample of peripheral blood. The receptor set was obtained from a woman between 65 and 79 years old with acute or convalescent COVID-19.

There are a few counts of this clone. The chain couples TRBV28 to TRBJ2-1; 11 bases match TRBD2. Germline V lookup: CDR1 MDHEN, CDR2 SYDVKM. V lost 3 bases to trimming and J lost 10 bases; unmatched junction nucleotides: 5. The CDR3 loop spans 14 amino acids. The CDR3 spells CASSFSGGAWEQFF. The CDR3 DNA reads TGTGCCAGCAGTTTTAGCGGGGGGGCATGGGAGCAGTTCTTC.

This rearrangement joins TRBV5-6 to TRBJ2-5; 7 nucleotides match TRBD1. CDR3 length: 16 amino acids. Germline-derived CDR1 and CDR2 are SGHDT and YYEEEE. Losses at the gene ends were 2 bases for V and 9 bases for J; bases not matched to a gene: 16. The CDR3: CASSFPSGQDGSAQYF. For the CDR3, the DNA is TGTGCCAGCAGCTTTCCTTCCGGACAGGACGGCTCGGCCCAGTACTTC.

The V call is TRBV5-5, the J call TRBJ1-4, with TRBD1 matching over 9 bases. The CDR3 covers 14 residues. Trimming cost V 3 bases and J 7 bases; bases outside gene matches: 4. Looked up from germline, CDR1 is SGHKS and CDR2 is YYEKEE (reference sequence). CDR3 sequence reads: CASSSGTGLEKLFF. The CDR3 coding sequence is TGTGCCAGCAGCTCCGGGACAGGGCTTGAAAAACTGTTTTTT.

The gene calls are TRBV12-5 and TRBJ2-1; 9 nucleotides match TRBD1. Germline V gene sequence: CDR1 LGHNT, CDR2 FRNRAP. The V segment lost 5 bases and the J segment 4 bases; nucleotides outside the gene matches: 9. The CDR3 contains 16 residues. This CDR3 is CASGLTRDRGYNEQFF. In DNA, the CDR3 is TGTGCTAGTGGTCTAACCCGTGACAGGGGGTACAATGAGCAGTTCTTC.

The V call is TRBV5-4, the J call TRBJ1-5; the D gene is possibly TRBD1 (5 bases). The CDR3 has 16 residues. Germline V gene data show CDR1 as SGHNT and CDR2 as YYREEE (reference sequence). V shed 2 bases and J shed 5 bases, with 17 bases lying between them. As DNA, the CDR3 is TGTGCCAGCAGCTTAAGGGGAACGATGGGCGATCAGCCCCAGCATTTT. It encodes CASSLRGTMGDQPQHF.

This chain connects TRBV6-6 to TRBJ2-2; TRBD1 aligns across 10 bases. The CDR3 covers 15 residues. CDR1 is MNHNY and CDR2 is SVGAGI in the germline V gene (reference sequence). V was clipped by 5 bases and J by 6 bases; unmatched bases: 6. In nucleotides, the CDR3 is TGTGCCAGCAGTGGGACAGGGGAAGTGGCCGGGGAGCTGTTTTTT. This codes for CASSGTGEVAGELFF.

A single count supports this clone. This sequence joins TRBV28 and TRBJ2-7; unclear D gene. CDR1 and CDR2 (germline): MDHEN, SYDVKM. V lost 8 bases and J 3 bases, leaving 11 bases between the germline ends. The CDR3 runs 12 residues. Here the CDR3 DNA reads TGTGCCAGCGCCGTCACTGGCTACGAGCAGTACTTC. Translating it yields CASAVTGYEQYF.

The J gene is TRBJ1-1, the V gene TRBV10-3; 9 bases are shared with TRBD1. The CDR3 covers 13 residues. V was pared by 8 bases and J by 2 bases, with 3 bases of the junction left unmatched. Germline lookup yields CDR1 ENHRY and CDR2 SYGVKD. As DNA, the CDR3 is TGTGCCATCTCCACAGGGGGCAACACTGAAGCTTTCTTT. Translating gives CAISTGGNTEAFF.

V usage is TRBV2 and J usage is TRBJ2-1, with TRBD2 as a possible D gene (6 bases). This CDR3 is built from 11 residues. The V end was cut by 7 bases, the J end by 13 bases, with 14 bases between. Germline loops: CDR1 SNHLY, CDR2 FYNNEI. CDR3: CASNIAVGQFF. CDR3 nucleotide sequence: TGTGCCAGCAATATAGCGGTGGGACAGTTCTTC.